Below are 18 T cell receptor beta chains sequenced from a single sample in a study of shared clonotypes between healthy human individuals. Clones were sequenced by immunoSEQ multiplex PCR, and TCRdb holds only the in-frame ones, with some missing. The sample carries about 2 million clones, 85% to 95% recorded once. Sequenced input: naive CD4+ T cells sorted from blood. Subset here: CD45RA+ positively selected. The origin of the receptors is a man younger than 35 in good health.

V usage is TRBV19 and J usage is TRBJ1-2, with D possibly TRBD1 on 5 matching bases. The V gene's germline CDR1 is LNHDA and CDR2 SQIVND (reference sequence). V was trimmed by 3 bases and J by 3 bases, leaving 23 bases between them. This CDR3 comprises 18 residues. CDR3 sequence (DNA): TGTGCCAGTAGTATTAGCCCCCCGGACCGTCCGGGGGACTATGGCTACACCTTC. Translating gives CASSISPPDRPGDYGYTF.

This sequence joins TRBV7-2 and TRBJ2-1; perhaps D is TRBD1 or TRBD2 (6 bases each). CDR1 and CDR2 (germline): SGHTA, FQGNSA. The CDR3 loop spans 15 amino acids. Trimming left V 3 bases short and J 0 bases short, with 9 bases between. The CDR3 DNA reads TGTGCCAGCAGCTTCACGGGGGCCTCCTACAATGAGCAGTTCTTC. Translation gives CASSFTGASYNEQFF.

This clone was seen only once. The J gene is TRBJ2-7, the V gene TRBV7-2, with 7 bases that match TRBD2. Losses at the gene ends were 5 bases for V and 2 bases for J; bases not matched to a gene: 0. CDR1 SGHTA and CDR2 FQGNSA come from the germline V gene. The CDR3 spans 12 residues. CDR3 sequence reads: CASSGGAYEQYF. Here the CDR3 DNA reads TGTGCCAGCAGCGGGGGGGCCTACGAGCAGTACTTC.

This sequence joins TRBV10-3 and TRBJ1-1; unclear D gene. The CDR3 extends over 15 amino acids. Between the trimmed V and J ends, which lost 3 bases and 0 bases, there was a span of 11 bases. The germline CDR1 and CDR2 sequences are ENHRY and SYGVKD. The chain's CDR3 is CAISDKEGMNTEAFF. The CDR3 DNA is TGTGCCATCAGTGATAAGGAGGGAATGAACACTGAAGCTTTCTTT.

This clone was seen just once. This chain connects TRBV11-2 to TRBJ2-5, with D unclear. Germline CDR1 is SGHAT and CDR2 is FQNNGV. Trimming cost V 1 base and J 5 bases, with 14 bases left between them. The CDR3 sequence is 15 residues long. The CDR3 protein is CASSLGVAQGETQYF. CDR3 DNA: TGTGCCAGCAGCTTAGGTGTGGCGCAAGGCGAGACCCAGTACTTC.

The V and J genes are TRBV6-5 and TRBJ1-2; a possible D gene is TRBD1 (6 bases). The germline V gene has CDR1 MNHEY and CDR2 SVGAGI. The CDR3 spans 13 residues. V lost 7 bases, J lost 4 bases, and 13 bases lay in between. The CDR3: CASMRGGGYGYTF. The CDR3 DNA is TGTGCCAGCATGAGGGGGGGCGGCTATGGCTACACCTTC.

This chain uses TRBV4-1 with TRBJ2-5, with 7 positions matching TRBD1. Germline lookup yields CDR1 MGHRA and CDR2 YSYEKL. V trimming: 1 base; J trimming: 0 bases; junction bases outside the gene matches: 23. CDR3 size: 22 residues. CDR3 in DNA: TGCGCCAGCAGCCAAGTCCCCGCGACGGGACAGCCAAACCTCAAGTACCAAGAGACCCAGTACTTC. It specifies CASSQVPATGQPNLKYQETQYF.

The rearrangement links TRBV27 to TRBJ1-2; maybe TRBD1 (6 bases). CDR3 length: 12 residues. Deletions cut 5 bases from V and 10 bases from J, with 14 bases between. Germline loops: CDR1 MNHEY, CDR2 SMNVEV (reference sequence). CDR3 DNA: TGTGCCAGCAGTACAGGGAGGTACGCCTACACCTTC. It translates to CASSTGRYAYTF.

The chain joins TRBV18 to TRBJ2-5, with D uncertain. CDR3 size: 14 residues. V gave up 8 bases and J gave up 1 base, with 14 bases separating them. Per the germline V gene, CDR1 is KGHSH and CDR2 is LQKENI. The DNA of the CDR3 is TGTGCCAGCGCAAGGGCAGCGTCCCAAGAGACCCAGTACTTC. Its protein product is CASARAASQETQYF.

The chain recombines TRBV2 with TRBJ1-2, with 8 bases aligning to TRBD1. After removal of 5 bases from V and 4 bases from J, the junction contained 3 bases not matched to a gene. Germline V lookup: CDR1 SNHLY, CDR2 FYNNEI. The CDR3 contains 13 residues. The CDR3 is CASSLQGGYGYTF. CDR3 DNA: TGTGCCAGCAGTTTACAGGGGGGCTATGGCTACACCTTC.

The chain links TRBV6-5 to TRBJ2-5; D possibly uses TRBD1 or TRBD2 (5 bases each). The ends were cut back, 3 bases at V and 1 base at J, with 15 bases in the middle. This CDR3 region has 16 residues. The germline gives CDR1 MNHEY, CDR2 SVGAGI. CDR3: CASSYRGIGVQETQYF. CDR3 DNA: TGTGCCAGCAGTTATAGGGGAATCGGGGTCCAAGAGACCCAGTACTTC.

Turning to this clone: The same CDR3 also results from other DNA sequences found in this sample. The genes are TRBV5-1 and TRBJ2-7; 10 nucleotides match TRBD1. With V trimmed by 4 bases and J by 2 bases, 6 bases remained unmatched. The CDR3 runs to 15 residues. Germline V lookup: CDR1 SGHRS, CDR2 YFSETQ. CDR3 sequence: CASSLLGTGAYEQYF. The CDR3 DNA is TGCGCCAGCAGCCTACTCGGGACAGGGGCCTACGAGCAGTACTTC.

DNA of the CDR3: TGTGCCAGCAGACGACTCGGACGCGAGCAGTTCTTC. Translated: CASRRLGREQFF. The chain recombines TRBV2 with TRBJ2-1, with no clear D. The CDR3 sequence is 12 residues long. CDR1 is SNHLY, CDR2 FYNNEI, per germline. Trimming took 6 bases from V and 10 from J, leaving 13 bases between them.

This chain joins TRBV20-1 and TRBJ1-1; TRBD1 might be the D (5 bases). Germline assignment: CDR1 DFQATT and CDR2 SNEGSKA (reference sequence). Trimming cost V 2 bases and J 5 bases, with 6 bases left between them. This CDR3 spans 11 amino acids. CDR3 in amino acids: CSARRQTEAFF. The CDR3 DNA follows: TGCAGTGCTAGACGACAGACTGAAGCTTTCTTT.

Remarks on this clone: This sample also contains other DNA sequences that code for the same CDR3. J is TRBJ2-3 and V is TRBV10-3; unclear D gene. CDR1 and CDR2 (germline): ENHRY, SYGVKD. The germline V and J ends were trimmed by 6 bases and 0 bases, with 4 bases remaining between them. The CDR3 is 12 amino acids. DNA of the CDR3: TGTGCCATCAGCCCAAGCACAGATACGCAGTATTTT. This gives the protein CAISPSTDTQYF.

The J gene is TRBJ2-7, the V gene TRBV5-6; D gene ambiguous. The CDR3 has 14 amino acids. V lost 0 bases and J lost 2, with 9 bases in between. In germline, CDR1 is SGHDT, CDR2 YYEEEE. CDR3 amino acids: CASSLAGSTYEQYF. CDR3 nucleotide sequence: TGTGCCAGCAGCTTGGCGGGCAGTACCTACGAGCAGTACTTC.

On this clone: The same CDR3 also results from other DNA sequences found in this sample. V and J are TRBV30 and TRBJ1-1; D is unclear. CDR3 size: 12 residues. The V and J ends lost 4 bases and 3 bases respectively, with 9 bases between them. Germline-derived CDR1 and CDR2 are GTSNPN and SVGIG (reference sequence). The CDR3 reads CAWTQSDTEAFF. The CDR3 DNA sequence: TGTGCCTGGACGCAGTCCGACACTGAAGCTTTCTTT.

V usage is TRBV4-3 and J usage is TRBJ1-4; 9 positions match TRBD1. J lost 8 bases, V lost 4 bases, and 14 bases had no gene match. The germline V gene encodes CDR1 LGHNA and CDR2 YSLEER. The CDR3 runs 17 residues. Here the CDR3 DNA reads TGCGCCAGCAGCCTCATAGCCACCGGGACAGGGAGCGAAAAACTGTTTTTT. Its protein product is CASSLIATGTGSEKLFF.